This TCR beta chain is drawn from a study of OX40 agonist ivuxolimab in advanced cancers. General study points: At doses 0.1 to 3.0 mg/kg, CD4+ and CD8+ clones expanded.

V was pared by 3 bases and J by 9 bases, with 13 bases between. CDR1 is SGHTS, CDR2 YDEGEE, per germline. The CDR3 extends over 13 amino acids. Using immunoSEQ multiplex PCR, the repertoire was profiled, and TCRdb retains in-frame clones only, with some absent. This table holds approximately 69,000 clones, nearly 90% found once. Turning to this clone: Antigen specificity is unknown.

This receptor was obtained from an adult with an advanced solid tumor such as melanoma, head and neck, liver or kidney cancer. The chain joins TRBV5-8 to TRBJ1-5, with D uncertain. The material was CD4+ or CD8+ T cells sorted from blood, obtained in a trial of the OX40 agonist ivuxolimab. The CDR3 nucleotides read TGTGCCAGCAGCTCGACCGGGGTGAGGCCCCAGCATTTT. It encodes CASSSTGVRPQHF.